The 8 T cell receptor beta chains presented below share a single source sample, sequenced in a study of blood T cell repertoires in COVID-19. Sequencing was performed with immunoSEQ multiplex PCR; in TCRdb, only in-frame clones are kept and a portion is missing. Altogether over 200,000 clones are present, over 75% being singletons, with the ten largest covering around 1.8%. The sequenced sample was PBMCs or T cells enriched from blood (not recorded which). These receptors came from a woman aged 45-60 years who had recovered from COVID-19.

This clone was detected only once. The V call is TRBV4-1, the J call TRBJ1-2, with D perhaps TRBD1 (6 bases). The V and J ends lost 0 bases and 3 bases respectively, with 14 bases between them. Germline CDR1 is MGHRA and CDR2 is YSYEKL. The CDR3 is 16 amino acids. The DNA for the CDR3 is TGCGCCAGCAGCCAAGATGGGGCAGGGGTGGACTATGGCTACACCTTC. This gives the protein CASSQDGAGVDYGYTF.

This chain connects TRBV15 to TRBJ2-1, with 12 bases aligning to TRBD2. Per germline, CDR1 LNHNV and CDR2 YYDKDF (reference sequence). This CDR3 is built from 19 residues. V lost 2 bases and J lost 2; bases outside the gene matches: 10. The CDR3 sequence: CATSRTPTGTSGPYNEQFF. The CDR3, as DNA: TGTGCCACCAGCAGAACTCCCACCGGGACTAGCGGGCCCTACAATGAGCAGTTCTTC.

This chain joins TRBV15 and TRBJ2-1; 11 nucleotides agree with TRBD2. Per germline, CDR1 LNHNV and CDR2 YYDKDF (reference sequence). J gave up 1 base and V 0 bases, and 11 bases lay outside the gene matches. This CDR3 contains 20 residues. The CDR3 nucleotides are TGTGCCACCAGCAGAGACAGACACTCAACTAGCGGGAGTTCCTACAATGAGCAGTTCTTC. This translates into CATSRDRHSTSGSSYNEQFF.

This clone showed up just once. The J gene is TRBJ2-6, the V gene TRBV29-1; D is uncertain. The germline gives CDR1 SQVTM, CDR2 ANQGSEA. This CDR3 has 15 amino acids. V was trimmed by 7 bases and J by 0 bases, leaving 13 bases between them. The CDR3: CSAGTADSGANVLTF. The CDR3 DNA reads as TGCAGCGCGGGCACAGCCGACTCTGGGGCCAACGTCCTGACTTTC.

The chain is built from TRBV28 and TRBJ2-7, with D possibly matching TRBD2 (5 bases). Trimming shortened V by 1 base and J by 3 bases, and 10 bases separated the two germline ends. The CDR3 sequence is 14 residues long. Germline V gene sequence: CDR1 MDHEN, CDR2 SYDVKM. Here the CDR3 DNA reads TGTGCCAGCAGTTTATCGGGGTTAATCTACGAGCAGTACTTC. Translating gives CASSLSGLIYEQYF. Filled out from reference TRBV28 and TRBJ2-7, the complete variable domain reads DVKVTQSSRYLVKRTGEKVFLECVQDMDHENMFWYRQDPGLGLRLIYFSYDVKMKEKGDIPEGYSVSREKKERFSLILESASTNQTSMYLCASSLSGLIYEQYFGPGTRLTVT.

The J gene is TRBJ1-1, the V gene TRBV11-2; perhaps TRBD1 as D (5 bases). This CDR3 has 14 amino acids. Trimming cost V 7 bases and J 7 bases, with 19 bases left between them. The germline V gene has CDR1 SGHAT and CDR2 FQNNGV. This chain's CDR3 is CASTPLRAPHEAFF. In DNA, the CDR3 is TGTGCCAGCACCCCCCTCAGGGCCCCTCATGAAGCTTTCTTT.

The rearrangement joins TRBV27 to TRBJ1-2, with D uncertain. Between the trimmed V and J ends, which lost 8 bases and 0 bases, there was a span of 16 bases. Germline V gene lookup returns CDR1 MNHEY and CDR2 SMNVEV (reference sequence). The CDR3 covers 15 residues. CDR3 DNA sequence: TGTGCCAGCTCACCCTGGGCGGGGACTAACTATGGCTACACCTTC. Its translation is CASSPWAGTNYGYTF.

The chain links TRBV18 to TRBJ1-4, with TRBD1 matching 10 bases. Trimming at V came to 6 bases and at J to 8 bases, leaving 6 bases not matched to a gene. The CDR3 sequence is 14 residues long. Germline CDR1 KGHSH, CDR2 LQKENI. The CDR3: CASSSGTGEEKLFF. The CDR3 coding sequence is TGTGCCAGCTCGTCCGGGACAGGGGAGGAAAAACTGTTTTTT.